What follows are 5 T cell receptor beta chains derived from one specimen sequenced in a study of blood T cell repertoires in COVID-19. Sequenced by immunoSEQ multiplex PCR; TCRdb stores in-frame clones only, minus some. The data hold about 250,000 clones, with 88% observed a single time. The sequenced sample was peripheral blood. The receptors stem from a woman aged 25 to 39 with COVID-19, enrolled during active disease.

The V and J genes are TRBV4-1 and TRBJ1-2; TRBD1 is a possible D gene (5 bases). The length of the CDR3 is 13 residues. From germline, CDR1 is MGHRA and CDR2 YSYEKL. V was clipped by 4 bases and J by 8 bases, with 14 bases between them. The CDR3 loop reads CASSPTGTVGYTF. In DNA form, the CDR3 reads TGCGCCAGCAGCCCGACCGGGACTGTAGGCTACACCTTC.

The chain carries TRBV5-6 and TRBJ2-7; perhaps TRBD1 as D (5 bases). CDR1 SGHDT and CDR2 YYEEEE come from the germline V gene. The ends were cut back, 2 bases at V and 2 bases at J, with 8 bases in the middle. The CDR3 covers 13 residues. CDR3 nucleotide sequence: TGTGCCAGCAGCTTCCGCAGGGCCTACGAGCAGTACTTC. Protein: CASSFRRAYEQYF.

V and J are TRBV9 and TRBJ2-3; a weak D match, TRBD2 (5 bases). Germline V lookup: CDR1 SGDLS, CDR2 YYNGEE. This CDR3 contains 18 residues. Trimming stripped 0 bases from V and 2 bases from J, with 19 bases between. The CDR3, as DNA: TGTGCCAGCAGCGTAGGGGCACAGCGGCTACCCCCCACAGATACGCAGTATTTT. It codes for CASSVGAQRLPPTDTQYF.

This chain connects TRBV19 to TRBJ1-5; TRBD1 agrees at 7 bases. The CDR3 sequence is 14 residues long. CDR1 is LNHDA, CDR2 SQIVND, per germline (reference sequence). V lost 0 bases and J lost 6; bases outside the gene matches: 2. The CDR3 region is CASSIEGGSQPQHF. The CDR3 DNA sequence: TGTGCCAGTAGTATAGAAGGGGGCTCTCAGCCCCAGCATTTT.

This chain joins TRBV19 and TRBJ2-3, with TRBD2 identical over 13 bases. The J segment lost 5 bases and the V segment lost 2 bases, leaving 4 bases of the junction unmatched. CDR1 and CDR2 from the germline V gene are LNHDA and SQIVND (reference sequence). CDR3 size: 16 residues. The CDR3 coding sequence is TGTGCCAGTAGTATAACTAGCGGGAGGGCCCTAGATACGCAGTATTTT. This gives the protein CASSITSGRALDTQYF.